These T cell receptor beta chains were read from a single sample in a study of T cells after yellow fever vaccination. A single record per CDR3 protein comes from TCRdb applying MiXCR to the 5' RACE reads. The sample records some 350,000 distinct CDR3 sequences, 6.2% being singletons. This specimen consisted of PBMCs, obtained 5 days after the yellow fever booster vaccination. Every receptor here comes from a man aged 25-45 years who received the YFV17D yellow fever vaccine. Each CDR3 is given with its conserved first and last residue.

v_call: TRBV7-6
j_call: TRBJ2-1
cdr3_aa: CASSLLASDGNEQFF

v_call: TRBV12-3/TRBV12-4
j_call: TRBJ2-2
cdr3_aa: CASSYGQANTGELFF

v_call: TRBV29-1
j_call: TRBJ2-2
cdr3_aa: CSALEAGRAGELFF

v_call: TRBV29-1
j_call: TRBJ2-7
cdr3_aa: CSAGTSGPYEQYF

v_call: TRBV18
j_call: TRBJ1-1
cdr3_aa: CASSQGSPEAFF

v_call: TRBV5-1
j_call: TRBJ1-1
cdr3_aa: CASSSGQTSRGNTEAFF

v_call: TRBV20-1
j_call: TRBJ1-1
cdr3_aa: CSTYQGDTEAFF

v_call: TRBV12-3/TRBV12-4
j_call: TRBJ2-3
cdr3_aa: CASSLGLLKDTQYF

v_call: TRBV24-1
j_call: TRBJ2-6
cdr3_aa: CATSDFFRSGANVLTF

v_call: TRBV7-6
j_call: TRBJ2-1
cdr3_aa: CASSPRLASAGHEQFF

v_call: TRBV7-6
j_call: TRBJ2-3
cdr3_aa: CASSPVGGQTDTQYF

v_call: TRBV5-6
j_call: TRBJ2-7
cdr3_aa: CASSLVTTSRGEQYF

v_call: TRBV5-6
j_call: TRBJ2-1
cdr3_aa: CASSPIRTSGDYNEQFF

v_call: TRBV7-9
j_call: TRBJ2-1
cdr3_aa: CASRLEGGSYNEQFF

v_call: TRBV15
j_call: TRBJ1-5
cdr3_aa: CATQIQRGNQPQHF

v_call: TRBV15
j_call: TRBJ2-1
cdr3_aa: CATSREVSSTYNEQFF

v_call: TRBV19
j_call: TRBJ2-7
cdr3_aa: CASSGPLPSGEQYF

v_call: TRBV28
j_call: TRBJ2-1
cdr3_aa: CASSPGLSSYNEQFF

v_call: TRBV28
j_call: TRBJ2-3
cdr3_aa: CASSLAGEVRADTQYF

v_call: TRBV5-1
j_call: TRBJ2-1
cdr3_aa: CASRAGLLSYNEQFF

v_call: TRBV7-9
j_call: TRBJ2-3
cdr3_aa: CASSSGDPRGTDTQYF

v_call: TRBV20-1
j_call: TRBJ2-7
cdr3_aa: CSASGLGPYEQYF

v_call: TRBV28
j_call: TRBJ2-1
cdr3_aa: CASSPGQVTSEFF

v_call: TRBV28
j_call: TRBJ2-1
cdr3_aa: CASRRLAGYNEQFF

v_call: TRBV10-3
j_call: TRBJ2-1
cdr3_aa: CAISEPPLDINEQFF

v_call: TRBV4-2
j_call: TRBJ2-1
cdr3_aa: CASSQTGTSRDNEQFF

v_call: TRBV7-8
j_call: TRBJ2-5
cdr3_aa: CASSLSGPETQYF

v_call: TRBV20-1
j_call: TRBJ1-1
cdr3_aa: CSAKQGKHTEAFF

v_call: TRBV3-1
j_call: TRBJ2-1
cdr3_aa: CASSQGLAGAREQFF